Listed below are T cell receptor beta chains from one sample, sequenced in a study of spatial heterogeneity in lung cancer. From the 5' RACE reads, TCRdb called clonotypes with MiXCR, one entry per CDR3 protein. The table includes around 110,000 distinct CDR3 sequences, 12% detected once. The source was PBMCs, collected at follow-up. All receptors derive from a male donor with early-stage non-small cell lung cancer. CDR3s include the opening cysteine and the closing phenylalanine or tryptophan. The D gene is left open where the match is weak. The size entry is marked missing in some rows and otherwise reads once, few, many or a size class.

V,size,D,J,DNA,CDR3
TRBV12-3/TRBV12-4,few,NA,TRBJ1-1,TGTGCCAGCAGTTTAGCGCTAACACAGAACACTGAAGCTTTCTTT,CASSLALTQNTEAFF
TRBV29-1,many,NA,TRBJ1-2,TGCAGCGTTGAAGATTATGACACGCCGGGGAATGGCTACACCTTC,CSVEDYDTPGNGYTF
TRBV5-1,NA,NA,TRBJ1-4,TGCGCCAGCGGCACGGGGCTCGGGGAAAAACTGTTTTTT,CASGTGLGEKLFF
TRBV5-1,NA,NA,TRBJ1-5,TGCGCCAGCAGCTTGGGTAGGGCCCAGCCCCAGCATTTT,CASSLGRAQPQHF
TRBV20-1,few,TRBD2,TRBJ2-1,TGCAGTGCTAGAGGTGGGACTAGCGGGGGAAGTGAGCAGTTCTTC,CSARGGTSGGSEQFF
TRBV7-2,many,TRBD1,TRBJ2-1,TGTGCCAGCAGCTCGGACAGGTTAAGAGAGCAGTTCTTC,CASSSDRLREQFF
TRBV11-3,NA,NA,TRBJ2-3,TGTGCCAGCAGCTTAGACTCGCGGAGTACAGATACGCAGTATTTT,CASSLDSRSTDTQYF
TRBV29-1,NA,NA,TRBJ1-4,TGCAGCGTTGGCGGGCAGAATGAAAAACTGTTTTTT,CSVGGQNEKLFF
TRBV20-1,few,TRBD2,TRBJ2-5,TGCAGTGCTAGAGAACTAGCGGGGGTGATACAAGAGACCCAGTACTTC,CSARELAGVIQETQYF
TRBV18,few,NA,TRBJ2-1,TGTGCCAGCTCACTTTATACAGTAGTTGGCTCCTACAATGAGCAGTTCTTC,CASSLYTVVGSYNEQFF
TRBV19,many,NA,TRBJ1-5,TGTGCCAGTACCCCACTCTCGTTGAGCAATCAGCCCCAGCATTTT,CASTPLSLSNQPQHF
TRBV5-1,many,TRBD1,TRBJ1-1,TGCGCCAGCAGCTTTAAGACCGGGACAGAGGGGACTGAAGCTTTCTTT,CASSFKTGTEGTEAFF
TRBV5-1,many,TRBD2,TRBJ2-1,TGCGCCAGCAGCTTTCAAGCGGGGGGGCACAATGAGCAGTTCTTC,CASSFQAGGHNEQFF
TRBV7-2,few,NA,TRBJ1-4,TGTGCCAGCAGCCCCCAACAGGGTCTTAATGAAAAACTGTTTTTT,CASSPQQGLNEKLFF
TRBV18,many,NA,TRBJ2-7,TGTGCCAGCTCACCACGACACGAGCAGTACTTC,CASSPRHEQYF
TRBV20-1,many,NA,TRBJ2-7,TGCAGTGCTAGAGCTAGTTTGGGTTACGAGCAGTACTTC,CSARASLGYEQYF
TRBV20-1,NA,NA,TRBJ1-2,TGCAGTGCTCCCACAGGGAACTATGGCTACACCTTC,CSAPTGNYGYTF
TRBV20-1,NA,NA,TRBJ1-5,TGCAGTGCTAGAGATCGGCGGACTTCATTACCAAGCAATCAGCCCCAGCATTTT,CSARDRRTSLPSNQPQHF
TRBV7-9,NA,NA,TRBJ1-1,TGTGCCAGCAGCTTAGTCAGAGTCAACACTGAAGCTTTCTTT,CASSLVRVNTEAFF
TRBV20-1,few,NA,TRBJ2-7,TGCAGTGCTAGACATTCGAGAGGGACGGACGAGCAGTACTTC,CSARHSRGTDEQYF
TRBV7-9,many,NA,TRBJ2-7,TGTGCCAGCAAAGACAGTGGCGGCCTCTACGAGCAGTACTTC,CASKDSGGLYEQYF
TRBV5-1,NA,NA,TRBJ1-2,TGCGCCAGCAGCTTGGGAAGTCAAAATTTTGGCTACACCTTC,CASSLGSQNFGYTF
TRBV20-1,many,NA,TRBJ1-5,TGCAGCCCCGGACCCCTCGGCAATCAGCCCCAGCATTTT,CSPGPLGNQPQHF
TRBV5-1,few,TRBD1,TRBJ2-2,TGCGCCAGCAGCACCTCGGACAGGGGGATCGGGGAGCTGTTTTTT,CASSTSDRGIGELFF
TRBV2,few,NA,TRBJ1-1,TGTGCCACCGGTAGCAACCTAGGGGTTGAAGCTTTCTTT,CATGSNLGVEAFF
TRBV6-6,many,NA,TRBJ2-1,TGTGCCAGCCGCCCGGGGAGGGGGGGAAATGAGCAGTTCTTC,CASRPGRGGNEQFF
TRBV7-9,NA,NA,TRBJ1-4,TGTGCCAGCAGCTCCAACCGGGATCTCACAACTAATGAAAAACTGTTTTTT,CASSSNRDLTTNEKLFF
TRBV29-1,few,NA,TRBJ2-3,TGCAGCGTAGAGAAGGTTGATACGCAGTATTTT,CSVEKVDTQYF
TRBV7-2,NA,NA,TRBJ2-3,TGTGCCAGCAGCTTAGGGGGGGGCTGGGATACGCAGTATTTT,CASSLGGGWDTQYF
TRBV9,NA,NA,TRBJ2-6,TGTGCCAGCAGCGTTGATGCTGGGGCCAACGTCCTGACTTTC,CASSVDAGANVLTF
TRBV7-8,NA,TRBD1,TRBJ1-3,TGTGCCAGCAGAGAACAGGGGAGAGACGGAAACACCATATATTTT,CASREQGRDGNTIYF
TRBV9,few,NA,TRBJ2-1,TGTGCCAGCAGCGTAGGAGAGAGAATCTCCTACAATGAGCAGTTCTTC,CASSVGERISYNEQFF
TRBV10-2,many,NA,TRBJ2-1,TGCGCCAGCAGTGAGTTTAGGCCTTACAATGAGCAGTTCTTC,CASSEFRPYNEQFF
TRBV12-3/TRBV12-4,many,NA,TRBJ2-1,TGTGCCAGCAGCCCAAGCCGTCGCTCCTACAATGAGCAGTTCTTC,CASSPSRRSYNEQFF
TRBV3-1,many,NA,TRBJ1-1,TGTGCCAGCAGGTCCGGACAAGCGAACACTGAAGCTTTCTTT,CASRSGQANTEAFF
TRBV6-5,many,NA,TRBJ2-1,TGTGCCAGCAGTTACCACAGGGATGTGGAGTTCTTC,CASSYHRDVEFF
TRBV4-3,many,NA,TRBJ2-3,TGCGCCAGCAGCCAAGTATTTCCCCTCAGCCCCTCGTGGGAAGATACGCAGTATTTT,CASSQVFPLSPSWEDTQYF
TRBV4-2,many,TRBD1,TRBJ1-6,TGTGCCAGCAGCCAAGATAACAGGGGAGTGGGCTCACCCCTCCACTTT,CASSQDNRGVGSPLHF
TRBV7-9,NA,TRBD1,TRBJ2-7,TGTGCCAGCAGCTTAGAGGGCAGGGGGACCTACGAGCAGTACTTC,CASSLEGRGTYEQYF
TRBV4-3,many,NA,TRBJ1-3,TGCGCCAGCAGCCCTACAGGGTTCTCTGGAAACACCATATATTTT,CASSPTGFSGNTIYF
TRBV10-3,NA,TRBD2,TRBJ2-3,TGTGCCATCAGTGACGAGCGGGGGGCGGGCACAGATACGCAGTATTTT,CAISDERGAGTDTQYF
TRBV10-3,many,TRBD2,TRBJ2-2,TGTGCCATCAACCCGGGAGGGGTCGGGGAGCTGTTTTTT,CAINPGGVGELFF
TRBV7-9,NA,TRBD2,TRBJ2-5,TGTGCCAGCAGCTTGCTAGCGGGGGGACCTTCAATTGAGACCCAGTACTTC,CASSLLAGGPSIETQYF
TRBV12-3/TRBV12-4,NA,TRBD1,TRBJ1-1,TGTGTCAGCAGCACAGACAGGGGAGGAACTGAAGCTTTCTTT,CVSSTDRGGTEAFF
TRBV28,NA,NA,TRBJ2-5,TGTGCCACCCAGGGCGGGGCACAAGAGACCCAGTACTTC,CATQGGAQETQYF
TRBV14,NA,NA,TRBJ1-3,TGTGCCAGCAGCCAACTCACCTCAGGGCTCTCTGGAAACACCATATATTTT,CASSQLTSGLSGNTIYF
TRBV20-1,many,TRBD2,TRBJ2-5,TGCAGTGCTTGGAGATCAGTACTAGCGGGGGCCACGAGCCAAGAGACCCAGTACTTC,CSAWRSVLAGATSQETQYF
TRBV7-9,many,NA,TRBJ2-7,TGTGCCAGCAGCTTAGCGGGGGATAGGAACGAGCAGTACTTC,CASSLAGDRNEQYF
TRBV20-1,many,NA,TRBJ2-7,TGCAGTGCTTTGTGGACGGGGAGCGCCTACGAGCAGTACTTC,CSALWTGSAYEQYF
TRBV9,few,NA,TRBJ2-5,TGTGCCAGCAGCTGGGGAGAGAGGATACAAGAGACCCAGTACTTC,CASSWGERIQETQYF
TRBV28,many,NA,TRBJ2-7,TGTGCCAGCAGTTCAGGGTTTTACGAGCAGTACTTC,CASSSGFYEQYF
TRBV9,few,NA,TRBJ2-3,TGTGCCAGCAGCGTAGGAGCAGGGTATCCAGATACGCAGTATTTT,CASSVGAGYPDTQYF
TRBV5-1,few,NA,TRBJ1-2,TGCGCCAGCAGCTTGGATCATAATAACTATGGCTACACCTTC,CASSLDHNNYGYTF
TRBV24-1,few,TRBD1,TRBJ2-1,TGTGCCACCAGTGTAGCCGGGACAGGGGTCCATGAGCAGTTCTTC,CATSVAGTGVHEQFF